Listed below are T cell receptor beta chains from one sample, sequenced in a study of blood T cell repertoires in COVID-19. The data were produced by immunoSEQ multiplex PCR, yet TCRdb's version contains in-frame clones alone and is incomplete. The profile shows about 230,000 clones, 85% to 90% of them singletons. The specimen sequenced was peripheral blood. These TCRs come from a man in his fifties or sixties with COVID-19, enrolled during active disease. The CDR3 runs from the conserved cysteine through the conserved F or W. The D gene is left open where the match is weak. The listing skips clone size in some rows; elsewhere it reads once, few, many or a size class.

TRBJ2-2 TRBV10-3 . TRBD2 CAISETLAGANTGELFF TGTGCCATCAGTGAGACACTAGCGGGAGCGAACACCGGGGAGCTGTTTTTT
TRBJ1-2 TRBV24-1 . . CATSEDHSPGGYTF TGTGCCACCAGTGAGGATCACTCCCCAGGAGGCTACACCTTC
TRBJ2-1 TRBV6-2/TRBV6-3 . . CASSQGYNEQFF TGTGCCAGCAGTCAGGGATACAATGAGCAGTTCTTC
TRBJ2-7 TRBV6-6 . . CASSYEGVDEQYF TGTGCCAGCAGTTATGAGGGAGTTGACGAGCAGTACTTC
TRBJ1-1 TRBV27 . TRBD1 CASSLLGTAPNTEAFF TGTGCCAGCAGTTTATTGGGGACAGCGCCTAACACTGAAGCTTTCTTT
TRBJ2-1 TRBV24-1 . TRBD2 CATSDSPGGRAYNEQFF TGTGCCACCAGTGATTCACCTGGCGGGAGGGCCTACAATGAGCAGTTCTTC
TRBJ1-3 TRBV19 . TRBD1 CASSIVPGQGNSGNTIYF TGTGCCAGTAGTATCGTTCCGGGACAGGGAAACTCTGGAAACACCATATATTTT
TRBJ1-2 TRBV6-5 . . CASSTGTNYGYTF TGTGCCAGCAGTACGGGGACTAACTATGGCTACACCTTC
TRBJ1-5 TRBV10-3 once . CAISEGGDYSNQPQHF TGTGCCATCAGTGAAGGGGGGGACTATAGCAATCAGCCCCAGCATTTT
TRBJ2-7 TRBV25-1 . . CASSEGGTGVYEQYF TGTGCCAGCAGTGAAGGGGGGACGGGGGTATACGAGCAGTACTTC
TRBJ1-2 TRBV3-1/TRBV3-2 once TRBD1 CASSHGTGDSGYTF TGTGCCAGCAGCCATGGGACAGGGGATAGTGGCTACACCTTC
TRBJ2-7 TRBV5-4 . TRBD1 CASSPRGTGDSYEQYF TGTGCCAGCAGCCCCAGAGGGACAGGGGACTCCTACGAGCAGTACTTC
TRBJ2-1 TRBV3-1/TRBV3-2 . TRBD2 CASSGTSGGRKGYEQFF TGTGCCAGCAGCGGCACTAGCGGGGGGAGGAAAGGCTATGAGCAGTTCTTC
TRBJ1-6 TRBV11-2 . TRBD1 CASSLLAGGQSSPLHF TGTGCCAGCAGCCTACTGGCAGGGGGGCAGAGTTCACCCCTCCACTTT
TRBJ1-4 TRBV6-5 . TRBD1 CASNFGGQGYEKLFF TGTGCCAGTAACTTCGGGGGACAGGGGTATGAAAAACTGTTTTTT
TRBJ2-3 TRBV7-3 . TRBD2 CASSPFAGGNTDTQYF TGTGCCAGCAGCCCTTTCGCGGGAGGGAACACAGATACGCAGTATTTT
TRBJ2-5 TRBV12-3/TRBV12-4 . TRBD1 CASRPTGIETQYF TGTGCCAGCAGGCCGACAGGGATAGAGACCCAGTACTTC
TRBJ2-1 TRBV7-9 . . CASSPQWGGQQFF TGTGCCAGCAGCCCACAATGGGGGGGGCAACAGTTCTTC
TRBJ2-3 TRBV9 . . CASSVGRNTQYF TGTGCCAGCAGCGTAGGGAGGAATACGCAGTATTTT
TRBJ1-1 TRBV5-6 . TRBD1 CASSRTGRTEAFF TGTGCCAGCAGCCGGACAGGGAGGACTGAAGCTTTCTTT
TRBJ1-1 TRBV30 . . CAWSVSVWRGRKNTEAFF TGTGCCTGGAGTGTATCAGTTTGGCGGGGGCGGAAGAACACTGAAGCTTTCTTT
TRBJ2-2 TRBV4-3 . TRBD1 CASSRDRVAGELFF TGCGCCAGCAGTCGGGACAGGGTCGCCGGGGAGCTGTTTTTT
TRBJ2-2 TRBV6-2/TRBV6-3 . TRBD1 CASSKKYRGKITGELFF TGTGCCAGCAGTAAAAAGTACAGGGGCAAAATCACCGGGGAGCTGTTTTTT
TRBJ2-7 TRBV19 . . CASRSGGAPYEQYF TGTGCCAGTAGATCTGGGGGGGCCCCTTACGAGCAGTACTTC
TRBJ1-1 TRBV28 . . CASSSPGVPNTEAFF TGTGCCAGCAGTTCCCCGGGGGTTCCGAACACTGAAGCTTTCTTT
TRBJ1-4 TRBV2 . . CASNDRPLSTNEKLFF TGTGCCAGCAACGACAGGCCCCTTTCCACCAATGAAAAACTGTTTTTT
TRBJ2-7 TRBV6-2/TRBV6-3 once TRBD2 CASSYLAGANYEQYF TGTGCCAGCAGTTACCTAGCGGGGGCCAACTACGAGCAGTACTTC
TRBJ2-5 TRBV29-1 . . CSALSPREAKETQYF TGCAGCGCCCTCTCGCCCAGGGAAGCTAAGGAGACCCAGTACTTC
TRBJ1-1 TRBV30 . . CAWRDREHRFGEAFF TGTGCCTGGAGAGACCGGGAGCACAGATTCGGTGAAGCTTTCTTT
TRBJ2-7 TRBV27 . TRBD2 CASSLVWGGDQYF TGTGCCAGCAGTTTAGTTTGGGGGGGAGATCAGTACTTC
TRBJ1-1 TRBV2 few . CAMSITGPNTEAFF TGTGCCATGAGTATAACAGGACCGAACACTGAAGCTTTCTTT
TRBJ1-5 TRBV20-1 . . CSASGASLSQPQHF TGCAGTGCTAGTGGGGCTTCTTTATCTCAGCCCCAGCATTTT
TRBJ2-1 TRBV5-4 . TRBD2 CASSLPTPGLAGSEQFF TGTGCCAGCAGCTTACCCACCCCGGGACTAGCGGGTAGTGAGCAGTTCTTC
TRBJ2-4 TRBV5-6 . . CASSLSLGDKNIQYF TGTGCCAGCAGCTTGTCATTGGGCGACAAAAACATTCAGTACTTC
TRBJ1-6 TRBV30 . TRBD1 CAWSETGGDSPLHF TGTGCCTGGAGTGAGACAGGGGGCGATTCACCCCTCCACTTT
TRBJ1-6 TRBV27 once . CASSGTYSPLHF TGTGCCAGCAGTGGGACTTATTCACCCCTCCACTTT
TRBJ1-1 TRBV2 . . CASTEDTEAFF TGTGCCAGCACGGAGGACACTGAAGCTTTCTTT
TRBJ1-3 TRBV5-4 once TRBD1 CASRDDRGLSGNTIYF TGTGCCAGCAGGGACGACAGGGGACTCTCTGGAAACACCATATATTTT
TRBJ1-5 TRBV6-5 . . CASRNSGVGNQPQHF TGTGCCAGCAGAAACTCGGGGGTAGGCAATCAGCCCCAGCATTTT
TRBJ2-7 TRBV14 . TRBD2 CASSQDWGTSESYEQYF TGTGCCAGCAGCCAAGATTGGGGGACTAGCGAGTCCTACGAGCAGTACTTC
TRBJ2-5 TRBV29-1 . . CSVPTGISETQYF TGCAGCGTTCCTACGGGAATCTCGGAGACCCAGTACTTC
TRBJ2-5 TRBV7-6 . TRBD1 CASSPTGTGGVETQYF TGTGCCAGCAGCCCCACGGGGACAGGGGGCGTCGAGACCCAGTACTTC
TRBJ2-7 TRBV29-1 . . CSVVVRATYEQYF TGCAGCGTTGTGGTCAGGGCCACCTACGAGCAGTACTTC
TRBJ2-2 TRBV2 . TRBD1 CASSGGARTGELFF TGTGCCAGCTCAGGGGGCGCGCGAACCGGGGAGCTGTTTTTT
TRBJ2-2 TRBV7-3 . TRBD2 CASSLSSGRTGELFF TGTGCCAGCAGCTTAAGTAGCGGGAGGACCGGGGAGCTGTTTTTT